These 6 T cell receptor beta chains originate from one sample sequenced in a study of cytomegalovirus exposure and HLA in healthy donors (dated by TCRdb to the late 2010s). Library preparation was by the immunoSEQ multiplex PCR assay. For the multiplex PCR, a mixture combining 60 forward primers for TCR Vbeta segments and 13 reverse primers for TCR Jbeta segments was used. TCRdb limited this immuneACCESS table to in-frame rearrangements with V and J called. A share of clones is missing; checked studies link under half to unresolved V genes, and the rest is unexplained. This sample is represented by 150,000 to 200,000 clones; about 75% of them were singletons. The ten biggest clones cover roughly 2% of the sample. The sample was PBMCs. The receptors were sampled from a female donor in good health and CMV-seronegative.

This rearrangement joins TRBV2 to TRBJ1-1; TRBD1 agrees at 9 bases. J was trimmed by 4 bases and V by 6 bases; bases with no gene match: 6. The CDR3 runs to 14 residues. CDR1 and CDR2 (germline): SNHLY, FYNNEI. This chain's CDR3 is CASRVTGGGTEAFF. The CDR3 DNA reads as TGTGCCAGCAGGGTGACAGGGGGGGGCACTGAAGCTTTCTTT.

A few counts support this clone. The rearrangement links TRBV9 to TRBJ2-1; TRBD2 might be the D (6 bases). The V gene's germline CDR1 is SGDLS and CDR2 YYNGEE. Trimming stripped 4 bases from V and 0 bases from J, with 14 bases between. The CDR3 loop spans 16 amino acids. This chain's CDR3 is CASSWSSVSSYNEQFF. The CDR3 DNA follows: TGTGCCAGCAGCTGGTCTAGCGTAAGCTCCTACAATGAGCAGTTCTTC.

This chain links TRBV2 with TRBJ2-3; no firm D call. The V and J ends lost 0 bases and 4 bases respectively, with 11 bases between them. This CDR3 has 15 residues. Per germline, CDR1 SNHLY and CDR2 FYNNEI. The CDR3 sequence is CASSEAGWAADTQYF. The CDR3 bases are TGTGCCAGCAGTGAAGCGGGTTGGGCCGCAGATACGCAGTATTTT.

In DNA, the CDR3 is TGTGCCAGCAGTTACAGGGGCTCGGGGGCCAACGTCCTGACTTTC. Residues: CASSYRGSGANVLTF. The chain couples TRBV27 to TRBJ2-6, with 7 bases that match TRBD1. After removal of 4 bases from V and 4 bases from J, the junction contained 4 bases not matched to a gene. The CDR3 is 15 amino acids. Germline V gene lookup returns CDR1 MNHEY and CDR2 SMNVEV (reference sequence).

The rearrangement links TRBV5-4 to TRBJ2-5, with 12 bases lining up with TRBD1. Germline V lookup: CDR1 SGHNT, CDR2 YYREEE (reference sequence). V lost 7 bases, J lost 5 bases, and 3 bases stayed unmatched. The CDR3 spans 13 residues. The CDR3 DNA follows: TGTGCCAGCGGGACAGGGGGCCGGGAGACCCAGTACTTC. It specifies CASGTGGRETQYF.

This clone was found many times. The chain's CDR3 is CARAVECGNQPQHF. The CDR3 DNA reads TGTGCCAGGGCGGTAGAGTGCGGCAATCAGCCCCAGCATTTT. V usage is TRBV27 and J usage is TRBJ1-5, with D hard to call. Germline loops: CDR1 MNHEY, CDR2 SMNVEV (reference sequence). The V end was cut by 9 bases, the J end by 2 bases, with 14 bases between. This CDR3 spans 14 amino acids.